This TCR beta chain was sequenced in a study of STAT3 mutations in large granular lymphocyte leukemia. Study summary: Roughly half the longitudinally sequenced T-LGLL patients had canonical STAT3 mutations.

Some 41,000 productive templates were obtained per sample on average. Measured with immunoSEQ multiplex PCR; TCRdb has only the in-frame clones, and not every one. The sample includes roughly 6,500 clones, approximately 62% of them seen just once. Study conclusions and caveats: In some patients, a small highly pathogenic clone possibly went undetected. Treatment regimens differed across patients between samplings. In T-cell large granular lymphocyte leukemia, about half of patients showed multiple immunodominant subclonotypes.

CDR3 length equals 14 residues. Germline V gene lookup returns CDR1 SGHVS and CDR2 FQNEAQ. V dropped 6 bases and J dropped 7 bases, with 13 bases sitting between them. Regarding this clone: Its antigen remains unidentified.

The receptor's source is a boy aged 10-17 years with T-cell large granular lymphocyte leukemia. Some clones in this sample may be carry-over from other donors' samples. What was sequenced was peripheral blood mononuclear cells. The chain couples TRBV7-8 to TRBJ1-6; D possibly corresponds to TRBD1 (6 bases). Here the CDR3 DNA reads TGTGCCAGCAGGGGGACACCGAGGAATTCACCCCTCCACTTT. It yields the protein CASRGTPRNSPLHF.